Sequencing of this TCR beta chain was carried out in a study of CD8 T cells in ankylosing spondylitis. This clonotype was detected many times. The V gene's germline CDR1 is KGHSH and CDR2 LQKENI. CDR3 size: 17 residues. Between the trimmed V and J ends, which lost 6 bases and 0 bases, there was a span of 18 bases. Libraries for TCR beta were made by quantitative 5'-RACE with molecular barcodes. MiXCR, applied by TCRdb to the 5' RACE reads, yields one record per CDR3 protein. The table includes 200,000 to 300,000 distinct CDR3 sequences, about 10% detected once. The TCR was taken from a male donor with ankylosing spondylitis or in good health (not recorded which). The chain combines TRBV18 with TRBJ1-5; the D is unclear. The sequencing input was blood, either unsorted or a sorted T cell fraction (not recorded which). CDR3: CASSRQGQGVSNQPQHF. Written as DNA, the CDR3 is TGTGCCAGCTCCCGGCAAGGGCAAGGCGTTAGCAATCAGCCCCAGCATTTT.